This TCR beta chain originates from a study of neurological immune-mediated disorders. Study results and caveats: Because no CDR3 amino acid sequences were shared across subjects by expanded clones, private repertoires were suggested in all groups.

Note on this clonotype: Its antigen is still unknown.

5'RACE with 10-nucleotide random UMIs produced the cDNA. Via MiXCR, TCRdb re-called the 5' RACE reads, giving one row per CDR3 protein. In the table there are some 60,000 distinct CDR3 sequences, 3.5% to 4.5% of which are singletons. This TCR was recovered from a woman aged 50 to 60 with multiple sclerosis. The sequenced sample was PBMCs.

The DNA for the CDR3 is TGTGCCAGCAGTTTTGTCGACACAAACACTGAAGCTTTCTTT. Its protein product is CASSFVDTNTEAFF. The chain recombines TRBV27 with TRBJ1-1; D uncertain. CDR3 length: 14 residues. CDR1 and CDR2 from the germline V gene are MNHEY and SMNVEV (reference sequence). Trimming stripped 3 bases from V and 2 bases from J, with 10 bases between.